The rows below give T cell receptor beta chains drawn from one sample of a study of Tregs in tolerant kidney transplant recipients. The repertoire was sequenced with immunoSEQ multiplex PCR; TCRdb's copy has only in-frame clones and lacks some. The profile shows fewer than 150,000 clones, around nine tenths of them singletons. The sample comprised CD4+ T cells from blood. These receptors were obtained from a human donor in good health. Each CDR3 is given with its conserved first and last residue. A D gene is named only where the DNA matches it firmly. Part of the rows lack a size; the others show once, few, many or a class for expanded clones.

d_call clone_size j_call v_call cdr3_nt cdr3_aa
. . TRBJ2-1 TRBV10-2 TGCGCCAGCAGGTCAGCGTTCCATGAGCAGTTCTTC CASRSAFHEQFF
. . TRBJ1-3 TRBV11-2 TGTGCCAGCAGCCCTACGACAAGTGGAAACACCATATATTTT CASSPTTSGNTIYF
. . TRBJ1-2 TRBV19 TGTGCCAGTAGTACCCCGGGGCGAGGTTTGACTATTGGCTACACCTTC CASSTPGRGLTIGYTF
. . TRBJ2-7 TRBV6-5 TGTGCCAGCAGTTACAGAGGTAAATCCTACGAGCAGTACTTC CASSYRGKSYEQYF
. . TRBJ1-5 TRBV19 TGTGCCAGTAGTATTTACAAAAATAGCAATCAGCCCCAGCATTTT CASSIYKNSNQPQHF
. few TRBJ1-1 TRBV4-1 TGCGCCAGCAGCCCAGAGGACAGTCGGGACACTGAAGCTTTCTTT CASSPEDSRDTEAFF
TRBD1 . TRBJ1-4 TRBV30 TGTGCCTGGACCTGGACAGGGAGGGAAAAACTGTTTTTT CAWTWTGREKLFF
. . TRBJ1-2 TRBV6-6 TGTGCCAGCAGTTACTCGCAGTTCCAGGGTTCCTATGGCTACACCTTC CASSYSQFQGSYGYTF
. . TRBJ2-3 TRBV30 TGTGCCTGGGTTTGGGGGACGCTCACAGATACGCAGTATTTT CAWVWGTLTDTQYF
. . TRBJ2-1 TRBV10-1 TGCGCCAGCAGTGAACTCTCGACTACCAAGTACGATGAGCAGTTCTTC CASSELSTTKYDEQFF
. . TRBJ1-1 TRBV30 TGTGCCTGGCGCCCAGGCGAAGCTTTCTTT CAWRPGEAFF
. . TRBJ2-1 TRBV18 TGTGCCAGCTCGTCCCGGGGGACACAAAGCTCCTACAATGAGCAGTTCTTC CASSSRGTQSSYNEQFF
. . TRBJ2-7 TRBV5-4 TGTGCCAGCAGCTTATTGGGGGGGGCCGACGAGCAGTACTTC CASSLLGGADEQYF
TRBD2 . TRBJ2-1 TRBV11-2 TGTGCCAGCAGCTTACGGCTAGCGGGGGGGCTCAATGAGCAGTTCTTC CASSLRLAGGLNEQFF
. . TRBJ1-2 TRBV7-3 TGTGCCAGCAGTTTACTCCGTACAGGAAACTATGGCTACACCTTC CASSLLRTGNYGYTF
. . TRBJ1-5 TRBV6-6 TGTGCCAGCAGTTACTCGAGCGCTGGGGATCAGCCCCAGCATTTT CASSYSSAGDQPQHF
TRBD1 . TRBJ2-2 TRBV5-4 TGTGCCAGCAGCTACCGGGACAGGGGACTCACCGGGGAGCTGTTTTTT CASSYRDRGLTGELFF
TRBD1 . TRBJ2-7 TRBV9 TGTGCCAGCAGCCCTAAGAGGGGACAGGGGGATTCCTACGAGCAGTACTTC CASSPKRGQGDSYEQYF
. . TRBJ2-7 TRBV19 TGTGCCAGTAGTAGGCAATGGCCGTTGCGCCGCGACGAGCAGTACTTC CASSRQWPLRRDEQYF
TRBD1 . TRBJ1-1 TRBV4-2 TGTGCCAGCAGCCACGAGGGGGACAGGGAGGCTGAAGCTTTCTTT CASSHEGDREAEAFF
. few TRBJ1-1 TRBV6-1 TGTGCCAGCAGGGGCGGACGGAGCCTAGGAGCTTTCTTT CASRGGRSLGAFF
. . TRBJ1-1 TRBV9 TGTGCCAGCAGCGTAGGGGGAGAGGAATGGAACACTGAAGCTTTCTTT CASSVGGEEWNTEAFF
. . TRBJ2-7 TRBV6-6 TGTGCCAGCAGGAAGGAGACTACGTACGAGCAGTACTTC CASRKETTYEQYF
. . TRBJ1-2 TRBV9 TGTGCCAGCAGCGTTGGGACAATTAACTATGGCTACACCTTC CASSVGTINYGYTF
. . TRBJ1-2 TRBV2 TGTGCCAGCAGTGAAGCCCCTCTCCGGGAGGGAGATGGCTACACCTTC CASSEAPLREGDGYTF
. once TRBJ2-7 TRBV10-1 TGCGCCAGCAGGGAGGGAGTCGCGTACGAGCAGTACTTC CASREGVAYEQYF
TRBD2 . TRBJ2-7 TRBV10-3 TGTGCCACAGGCCCGGGACTAGCGAGTATCGAGCAGTACTTC CATGPGLASIEQYF